This passage covers 32 T cell receptor beta chains from one sample sequenced in a study (dated by TCRdb to between 2015 and 2017). The library was prepared using 5' RACE. The run used an Illumina MiSeq. The raw public reads went through TCRdb reprocessing: fastp at Q25, MiXCR clone calling, in-frame beta chains kept. Rows are unified per CDR3 protein, each entry keeping the most common DNA and genes. Counted in this sample were about 54,000 distinct CDR3 sequences; 17% of them appeared once. Approximately 2.1% of the sample lies in the top ten. Source material: naive CD4+ T cells sorted from blood. The cell subset or site label of this sample denotes: naive CD4+ T cells, CD4+CD45RA+CD25-. Source of these receptors: a female donor with breast cancer.

This clonotype was recorded only once. The DNA for the CDR3 is TGTGCCTGGAGTAATACAGGGGTAAAGGATGAAAAACTGTTTTTT. Its protein is CAWSNTGVKDEKLFF. V gene TRBV30 combines with J gene TRBJ1-4; 7 bases agree with TRBD1. Trimming took 2 bases from V and 6 from J; bases not matched to a gene: 9. From germline, CDR1 is GTSNPN and CDR2 SVGIG (reference sequence). CDR3 length: 15 amino acids.

This clonotype was counted many times. This chain links TRBV7-9 with TRBJ1-2; 8 nucleotides line up with TRBD1. Germline V gene lookup returns CDR1 SEHNR and CDR2 FQNEAQ (reference sequence). The trim removed 2 bases at V and 8 bases at J, leaving 7 bases unmatched. The CDR3 spans 14 residues. The CDR3 loop is CASSLSGTGGGYTF. The CDR3 nucleotides are TGTGCCAGCAGCTTATCAGGCACAGGGGGAGGCTACACCTTC.

This clonotype was seen more than once but under ten times. The chain uses TRBV20-1 and TRBJ2-3, with 8 bases lining up with TRBD2. V was clipped by 3 bases and J by 4 bases; unmatched bases: 12. CDR1 DFQATT and CDR2 SNEGSKA come from the germline V gene (reference sequence). The CDR3 contains 16 residues. DNA for the CDR3: TGCAGTGCTAGGGGGACTAGGGTAAAATACCCAGATACGCAGTATTTT. Translated, it gives CSARGTRVKYPDTQYF.

This clonotype has ten or more counts. The chain is built from TRBV12-3 or TRBV12-4 and TRBJ1-5, with no clear D. V gave up 7 bases and J gave up 7 bases, with 14 bases separating them. The CDR3 contains 13 residues. The CDR3 here is CASTFGDRQPQHF. The CDR3, as DNA: TGTGCCAGCACTTTTGGGGATAGGCAGCCCCAGCATTTT.

The sample holds many counts of this clonotype. This chain links TRBV5-1 with TRBJ2-3; possibly TRBD1 for D (5 bases). The CDR3 runs 13 residues. V lost 4 bases and J lost 6, with 12 bases in between. Germline-derived CDR1 and CDR2 are SGHRS and YFSETQ. The CDR3 spells CASSLRERDTQYF. The CDR3 bases are TGCGCCAGCAGCCTCAGGGAAAGGGATACGCAGTATTTT.

This clonotype has more than one count but fewer than ten. The chain uses TRBV20-1 and TRBJ1-6; 9 bases line up with TRBD1. V was pared by 5 bases and J by 7 bases, with 6 bases of the junction left unmatched. The CDR3 runs to 14 residues. The V gene's germline CDR1 is DFQATT and CDR2 SNEGSKA (reference sequence). This chain's CDR3 is CSAGAGTGNSPLHF. The CDR3 DNA reads as TGCAGTGCTGGGGCCGGGACAGGGAATTCACCCCTCCACTTT.

The table lists this clonotype with many counts. This chain uses TRBV28 with TRBJ2-7; no definite D call. Deletions cut 5 bases from V and 3 bases from J, with 14 bases between. Germline V gene data show CDR1 as MDHEN and CDR2 as SYDVKM. The CDR3 covers 14 residues. The CDR3 DNA sequence: TGTGCCAGCAGTCAACAGCCACGCAGCTACGAGCAGTACTTC. Its translation is CASSQQPRSYEQYF.

The chain has TRBV6-1 and TRBJ2-5, with 7 positions matching TRBD2. Germline V gene sequence: CDR1 MNHNS, CDR2 SASEGT. Germline trimming cut 8 bases from V and 2 bases from J; bases unmatched to any gene: 8. This CDR3 has 14 amino acids. The DNA of the CDR3 is TGTGCCAGCGACTCGGCGGGAGCACAAGAGACCCAGTACTTC. Its protein product is CASDSAGAQETQYF.

This clonotype was detected once. This rearrangement joins TRBV6-2 or TRBV6-3 to TRBJ2-1; TRBD1 is a possible D gene (6 bases). The CDR3 runs to 12 residues. Trimming stripped 7 bases from V and 3 bases from J, with 7 bases between. The germline CDR1 and CDR2 sequences are MNHEY and SVGEGT. CDR3 DNA sequence: TGTGCCAGCAAGACAGGCTACAATGAGCAGTTCTTC. It is translated as CASKTGYNEQFF.

The table lists this clonotype with many counts. This chain links TRBV20-1 with TRBJ2-7, with TRBD1 matching over 7 bases. This CDR3 comprises 11 residues. J was trimmed by 6 bases and V by 6 bases; bases with no gene match: 5. The germline CDR1 and CDR2 sequences are DFQATT and SNEGSKA (reference sequence). This CDR3 is CSARGLSEQYF. The CDR3, as DNA: TGCAGTGCAAGGGGGCTGAGCGAGCAGTACTTC.

In its sample, this clonotype was seen a few times. This rearrangement joins TRBV6-2 or TRBV6-3 to TRBJ2-3, with TRBD2 matching 7 bases. Germline V CDR1 and CDR2: MNHEY, SVGEGT. V dropped 6 bases and J dropped 4; count of bases not matched to a gene: 4. The CDR3 contains 13 residues. CDR3 sequence: CASRAGVPDTQYF. In nucleotides, the CDR3 is TGTGCCAGCAGGGCGGGAGTTCCAGATACGCAGTATTTT.

The chain has TRBV19 and TRBJ1-1; the D gene is possibly TRBD1 (5 bases). Trimming removed 7 bases at V and 3 bases at J, with 12 bases between. This CDR3 region has 13 residues. The germline gives CDR1 LNHDA, CDR2 SQIVND (reference sequence). CDR3 coding DNA: TGTGCCAGTATGGGCAGGGCGGACACTGAAGCTTTCTTT. Its protein product is CASMGRADTEAFF.

This clonotype has at least ten counts. This sequence joins TRBV7-2 and TRBJ1-2; D is unresolved. This CDR3 spans 13 amino acids. CDR1 and CDR2 (germline): SGHTA, FQGNSA. V was pared by 1 base and J by 7 bases, with 10 bases between. Here the CDR3 reads CASSLGGKGGYTF. Here the CDR3 DNA reads TGTGCCAGCAGCTTAGGAGGGAAAGGTGGCTACACCTTC.

This clonotype was recorded a few times. V gene TRBV7-2 combines with J gene TRBJ2-3; 10 nucleotides agree with TRBD1. CDR1 and CDR2 (germline): SGHTA, FQGNSA. The CDR3 contains 15 residues. V lost 5 bases and J lost 6; bases outside the gene matches: 8. CDR3 nucleotides: TGTGCCAGCAGCACACCGGGACAGGGGATCGATACGCAGTATTTT. It codes for CASSTPGQGIDTQYF.

This clonotype was seen a few times. V and J are TRBV24-1 and TRBJ1-2; TRBD1 matches at 9 bases. The CDR3 extends over 13 amino acids. V lost 10 bases to trimming and J lost 6 bases; unmatched junction nucleotides: 8. The germline gives CDR1 KGHDR, CDR2 SFDVKD. CDR3 loop: CATGQGQGDGYTF. The DNA of the CDR3 is TGTGCCACGGGACAGGGACAGGGCGATGGCTACACCTTC.

The chain carries TRBV12-3 or TRBV12-4 and TRBJ2-6; TRBD1 matches at 9 bases. The CDR3 consists of 18 residues. After removal of 6 bases from V and 0 bases from J, the junction contained 9 bases not matched to a gene. The CDR3 sequence: CASSFTGGFSSGANVLTF. DNA of the CDR3: TGTGCCAGCAGCTTTACAGGGGGCTTTTCCTCTGGGGCCAACGTCCTGACTTTC.

This clonotype was counted between two and nine times. This sequence joins TRBV7-2 and TRBJ2-3, with D perhaps TRBD2 (6 bases). Germline CDR1 is SGHTA and CDR2 is FQGNSA. V lost 5 bases to trimming and J lost 3 bases, with 18 bases between them. CDR3 length: 16 amino acids. CDR3 nucleotide sequence: TGTGCCAGCAGCCCCTTAGGAGGGAGTGGGACAGATACGCAGTATTTT. Its protein product is CASSPLGGSGTDTQYF.

The table lists this clonotype with a few counts. The chain's CDR3 is CASSSRGPLGELFF. For the CDR3, the DNA is TGTGCCAGCAGCTCCAGGGGGCCTTTGGGGGAGCTGTTTTTT. The chain has TRBV7-2 and TRBJ2-2, with 8 nucleotides matching TRBD1. V shed 4 bases and J 8 bases; nucleotides not matched to a gene: 6. CDR3 length: 14 amino acids. Germline-derived CDR1 and CDR2 are SGHTA and FQGNSA. Full variable domain (outside the CDR3, taken from reference TRBV7-2 and TRBJ2-2): GAGVSQSPSNKVTEKGKDVELRCDPISGHTALYWYRQSLGQGLEFLIYFQGNSAPDKSGLPSDRFSAERTGGSVSTLTIQRTQQEDSAVYLCASSSRGPLGELFFGEGSRLTVL.

This clonotype was observed a handful of times. The V and J genes are TRBV7-2 and TRBJ2-3; maybe TRBD1 (6 bases). Germline V lookup: CDR1 SGHTA, CDR2 FQGNSA. This CDR3 has 16 amino acids. V lost 4 bases to trimming and J lost 3 bases, with 17 bases between them. This CDR3 is CASSSQGGGWTDTQYF. In DNA form, the CDR3 reads TGTGCCAGCAGCTCACAGGGTGGTGGCTGGACAGATACGCAGTATTTT.

This clonotype was observed at least ten times. The CDR3: CASSRGGVVIGWNEQFF. The CDR3 nucleotides read TGCGCCAGCAGCCGGGGGGGAGTTGTGATCGGGTGGAATGAGCAGTTCTTC. The J gene is TRBJ2-1, the V gene TRBV4-1; TRBD2 aligns across 7 bases. This CDR3 spans 17 amino acids. Germline V gives CDR1 MGHRA, CDR2 YSYEKL. V lost 4 bases to trimming and J lost 7 bases; unmatched junction nucleotides: 16.

This clonotype came up a few times. V and J are TRBV5-1 and TRBJ2-5; D is perhaps TRBD1 or TRBD2 (5 bases each). Germline CDR1 is SGHRS and CDR2 is YFSETQ. Between the trimmed V and J ends, which lost 1 base and 3 bases, there was a span of 13 bases. There are 15 residues in the CDR3. This CDR3 reads CASSLSPGTEETQYF. The CDR3 DNA is TGCGCCAGCAGCTTGTCACCGGGGACGGAAGAGACCCAGTACTTC.

Regarding this clonotype: The CDR3 carries no conserved terminal phenylalanine or tryptophan, so it likely arises from a read error. The rearrangement links TRBV12-3 or TRBV12-4 to TRBJ1-1, with a weak D call TRBD1 (6 bases). The CDR3 runs to 13 residues. Trimming removed 5 bases from V and 6 bases from J, with 13 bases in between. CDR3 nucleotides: TGTGCCAGCAGTATAGACAGGTGGGCTGAAGCTTTCTCT. Translation gives CASSIDRWAEAFS.

The chain uses TRBV20-1 and TRBJ1-5; TRBD1 is a possible D gene (5 bases). V shed 1 base and J shed 3 bases, with 10 bases lying between them. CDR3 size: 14 residues. Germline CDR1 DFQATT, CDR2 SNEGSKA (reference sequence). In DNA form, the CDR3 reads TGCAGTGCTAGAGTAGGGGCATCCAATCAGCCCCAGCATTTT. It encodes CSARVGASNQPQHF.

This clonotype was picked up a small number of times. J is TRBJ1-2 and V is TRBV12-3 or TRBV12-4; D perhaps matches TRBD1 (5 bases). V lost 5 bases and J 6 bases, leaving 16 bases between the germline ends. CDR3 length: 14 amino acids. CDR3 coding DNA: TGTGCCAGCAGTACCCAATCCCAGGGTAATGGCTACACCTTC. It codes for CASSTQSQGNGYTF.

This clonotype has a handful of counts. V is TRBV5-1 and J is TRBJ1-2, with D possibly TRBD1 on 5 matching bases. V lost 5 bases and J lost 3, with 14 bases in between. Per the germline V gene, CDR1 is SGHRS and CDR2 is YFSETQ. This CDR3 contains 14 residues. CDR3 sequence reads: CASRSLDSHYGYTF. In nucleotides, the CDR3 is TGCGCCAGCAGATCGCTCGACAGCCACTATGGCTACACCTTC.

This clonotype has a count of ten or more. The J gene is TRBJ2-3, the V gene TRBV20-1; D might be TRBD2 (6 bases). The V and J ends lost 3 bases and 2 bases respectively, with 12 bases between them. The CDR3 loop spans 14 amino acids. CDR1 and CDR2 (germline): DFQATT, SNEGSKA (reference sequence). This CDR3 is CSASGRGSTDTQYF. CDR3 in DNA: TGCAGTGCTAGCGGGAGAGGCTCCACAGATACGCAGTATTTT.

There are many counts of this clonotype. V gene TRBV7-9 combines with J gene TRBJ1-1, with unresolved D. The CDR3 has 13 residues. CDR1 and CDR2 from the germline V gene are SEHNR and FQNEAQ (reference sequence). Trimming took off 3 bases at V and 3 bases at J, with 8 bases between the two ends. The CDR3: CASSFGRDTEAFF. In DNA, the CDR3 is TGTGCCAGCAGCTTCGGAAGGGACACTGAAGCTTTCTTT.

The chain is built from TRBV9 and TRBJ2-7, with 8 nucleotides matching TRBD1. Germline trimming cut 0 bases from V and 2 bases from J; bases unmatched to any gene: 4. There are 15 residues in the CDR3. CDR1 is SGDLS and CDR2 is YYNGEE in the germline V gene. This CDR3 is CASSVATGVTYEQYF. The CDR3 nucleotides read TGTGCCAGCAGCGTAGCGACAGGGGTGACCTACGAGCAGTACTTC.

The sample holds many counts of this clonotype. This chain links TRBV7-2 with TRBJ2-1; the D gene is possibly TRBD1 (6 bases). The V gene's germline CDR1 is SGHTA and CDR2 FQGNSA. V lost 5 bases and J 4 bases, leaving 15 bases between the germline ends. The CDR3 runs to 15 residues. DNA of the CDR3: TGTGCCAGCAGCCCCGGCCGGACAGCGTACAATGAGCAGTTCTTC. Its translation: CASSPGRTAYNEQFF.

This clonotype was seen many times. The V and J genes are TRBV5-1 and TRBJ2-3; 8 bases fit TRBD2. Germline V lookup: CDR1 SGHRS, CDR2 YFSETQ. The CDR3 runs to 16 residues. Trimming removed 1 base from V and 3 bases from J; junction bases left unmatched: 7. CDR3 DNA: TGCGCCAGCAGCTTGAACGGGAGGGGAGATACAGATACGCAGTATTTT. Translating it yields CASSLNGRGDTDTQYF.

The chain links TRBV20-1 to TRBJ2-7; maybe TRBD1 (5 bases). CDR3 length equals 12 residues. Germline values: CDR1 DFQATT, CDR2 SNEGSKA (reference sequence). Deletions cut 5 bases from V and 5 bases from J, with 13 bases between. The chain's CDR3 is CSAAGFPNEQYF. CDR3 DNA sequence: TGCAGTGCTGCAGGGTTCCCTAACGAGCAGTACTTC.

This clonotype was recorded at least ten times. This sequence joins TRBV24-1 and TRBJ2-5; 15 bases fit TRBD2. The length of the CDR3 is 17 residues. Germline V gives CDR1 KGHDR, CDR2 SFDVKD. V lost 4 bases, J lost 5 bases, and 7 bases stayed unmatched. The CDR3 region has the DNA TGTGCCACCAGTGACCCGGGACTAGCGGGAGGAGGCGAGACCCAGTACTTC. This codes for CATSDPGLAGGGETQYF.